This TCR beta chain was sequenced for a study of PD-1 blockade in classical Hodgkin lymphoma. Whole-study context: Every 2 weeks, patients had 3 mg/kg nivolumab intravenously.

After autologous stem cell transplantation all patients relapsed, and prior brentuximab vedotin exposure differed between cohorts. Study-wide points: The study found complete responders had baseline diversity similar to newly diagnosed patients. Baseline TCR diversity was reportedly lower in newly diagnosed patients than healthy donors.

With regard to this clone: Its antigen is not identified.

Profiling relied on immunoSEQ multiplex PCR, and the TCRdb table lists in-frame clones only, not all of them. This sample has tens of thousands of clones, with about 71% found just once. Trimming took off 7 bases at V and 1 base at J, with 10 bases between the two ends. Germline V lookup: CDR1 SGHTA, CDR2 FQGTGA. The CDR3 totals 13 residues. Source: peripheral blood mononuclear cells (PBMCs), taken at baseline. The rearrangement links TRBV7-3 to TRBJ1-1; D might be TRBD1 (6 bases). This sequence was found in a human donor with classical Hodgkin lymphoma. CDR3 nucleotides: TGTGCCAGCAAGGAAGGGGGGAACACTGAAGCTTTCTTT. It encodes CASKEGGNTEAFF.